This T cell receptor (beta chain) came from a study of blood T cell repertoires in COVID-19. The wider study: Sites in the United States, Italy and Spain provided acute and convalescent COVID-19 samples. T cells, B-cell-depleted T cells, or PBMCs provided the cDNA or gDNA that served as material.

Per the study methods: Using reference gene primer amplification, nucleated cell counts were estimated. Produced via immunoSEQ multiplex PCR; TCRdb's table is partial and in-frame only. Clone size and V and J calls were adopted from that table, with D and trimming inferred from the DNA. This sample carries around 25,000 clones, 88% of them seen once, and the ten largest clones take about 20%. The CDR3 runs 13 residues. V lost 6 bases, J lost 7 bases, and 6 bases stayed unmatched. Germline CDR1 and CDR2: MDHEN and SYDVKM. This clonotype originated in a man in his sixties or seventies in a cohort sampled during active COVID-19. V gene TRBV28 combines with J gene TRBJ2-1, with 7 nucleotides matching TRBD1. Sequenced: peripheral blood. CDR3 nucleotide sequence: TGTGCCAGCAGCTCGGACAGGATGAATGAGCAGTTCTTC. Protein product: CASSSDRMNEQFF. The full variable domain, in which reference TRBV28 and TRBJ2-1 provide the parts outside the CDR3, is DVKVTQSSRYLVKRTGEKVFLECVQDMDHENMFWYRQDPGLGLRLIYFSYDVKMKEKGDIPEGYSVSREKKERFSLILESASTNQTSMYLCASSSDRMNEQFFGPGTRLTVL.